This T cell receptor (beta chain) was obtained from a study of blood T cell repertoires in COVID-19. Germline values: CDR1 MNHEY, CDR2 SVGAGI. V was pared by 6 bases and J by 5 bases, with 2 bases of the junction left unmatched. This CDR3 has 14 amino acids. The protocol was immunoSEQ multiplex PCR, while the TCRdb copy is restricted to in-frame clones and leaves out a portion. The sample has around 230,000 clones; 88% are singletons. Sequenced material: PBMCs or T cells enriched from blood (not recorded which). This chain links TRBV6-5 with TRBJ1-6; 9 positions agree with TRBD1. The sequence was obtained from a woman younger than 45 who had recovered from COVID-19. The chain's CDR3 is CASSDRGNNSPLHF. CDR3 in DNA: TGTGCCAGCAGCGACAGGGGGAATAATTCACCCCTCCACTTT.